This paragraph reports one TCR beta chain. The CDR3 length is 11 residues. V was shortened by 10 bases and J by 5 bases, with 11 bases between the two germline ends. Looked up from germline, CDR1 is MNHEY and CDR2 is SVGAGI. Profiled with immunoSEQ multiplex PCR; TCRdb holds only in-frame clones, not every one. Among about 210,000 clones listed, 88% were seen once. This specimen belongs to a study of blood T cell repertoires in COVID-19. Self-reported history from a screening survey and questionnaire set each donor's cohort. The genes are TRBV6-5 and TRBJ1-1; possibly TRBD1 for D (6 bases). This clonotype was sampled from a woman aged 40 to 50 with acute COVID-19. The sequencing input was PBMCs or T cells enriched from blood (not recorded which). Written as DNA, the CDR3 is TGTGCCATCCGGGGACAAACTGAAGCTTTCTTT. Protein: CAIRGQTEAFF.